These T cell receptor beta chains were read from a single sample in a study of technical replicates of blood from several donors. Only in-frame clones appear in the TCRdb table, and some are missing; sequencing was by immunoSEQ multiplex PCR. This sample has more than 65,000 clones, with more than 80% found just once. The sample was PBMCs. All receptors come from a human donor in good health. Some clones in this sample may be carry-over from other donors' samples. Both conserved end residues are part of each CDR3. Fields, in order: D gene, V gene, J gene, clone size, CDR3 DNA, CDR3 protein. D genes are given only for firm matches. Not all rows give a size; the values are once, few, many and, for expanded clones, a class.

TRBD2	TRBV30	TRBJ2-1	NA	TGTGCCTGGAGTGTACAAACAAGCGGGAGGGACAATGAGCAGTTCTTC	CAWSVQTSGRDNEQFF
NA	TRBV15	TRBJ1-3	NA	TGTGCCACCAGCAGAGATCTTATGGGGCGCTCTGGAAACACCATATATTTT	CATSRDLMGRSGNTIYF
TRBD1	TRBV7-2	TRBJ1-3	NA	TGTGCCAGCAGCCCAGGACAGGGGTACTCTGGAAACACCATATATTTT	CASSPGQGYSGNTIYF
NA	TRBV12-5	TRBJ2-2	NA	TGTGCTAGTGGTGCATCCAGGGGAGCCACCGGGGAGCTGTTTTTT	CASGASRGATGELFF
TRBD1	TRBV30	TRBJ1-2	few	TGTGCCTGGAGTACGCCCGGCACAGGGGAAAACTATGGCTACACCTTC	CAWSTPGTGENYGYTF
TRBD2	TRBV15	TRBJ2-7	NA	TGTGCCACCAGCAGCAGAACTAGCGGGGAGGATTTTTTCGAGCAGTACTTC	CATSSRTSGEDFFEQYF
NA	TRBV6-6	TRBJ2-7	NA	TGTGCCAGCAGTTACTCGGGCAGGGGAAAGCAGTACTTC	CASSYSGRGKQYF
TRBD2	TRBV30	TRBJ2-7	NA	TGTGCCTGGAGACTAGCGGGGTACTACGAGCAGTACTTC	CAWRLAGYYEQYF
TRBD2	TRBV7-7	TRBJ2-3	NA	TGTGCCAGCAGCGCCGGACTAGCGGGACGGAGCACAGATACGCAGTATTTT	CASSAGLAGRSTDTQYF
TRBD2	TRBV10-3	TRBJ2-3	NA	TGTGCCATCGGGGGGGGGTGGTCTAGCACAGATACGCAGTATTTT	CAIGGGWSSTDTQYF
NA	TRBV5-1	TRBJ2-7	NA	TGCGCCAGCAGCAATAGCTGGAGCTCCTACGAGCAGTACTTC	CASSNSWSSYEQYF
TRBD1	TRBV15	TRBJ1-2	NA	TGTGCCACCACGCCTGATCAGGGGGCTGGATATGGCTACACCTTC	CATTPDQGAGYGYTF
NA	TRBV30	TRBJ1-1	NA	TGTGCCTGGAGCGCCAGGGAATTCACTGAAGCTTTCTTT	CAWSAREFTEAFF
NA	TRBV19	TRBJ2-3	NA	TGTGCCAGTTTTAGGAGACTAGGGGTGAATGATACGCAGTATTTT	CASFRRLGVNDTQYF
NA	TRBV4-1	TRBJ1-6	NA	TGCGCCAGCAGCCAAGAAACAGACACAGGACGATATAATTCACCCCTCCACTTT	CASSQETDTGRYNSPLHF
NA	TRBV27	TRBJ1-5	NA	TGTGCCAGCAGTGCGAGAAGTTTGGGCCGGGACAATCAGCCCCAGCATTTT	CASSARSLGRDNQPQHF
NA	TRBV4-1	TRBJ2-1	NA	TGCGCCAGCAGCCAAGCCGGTCTAGGAGAGCAGTTCTTC	CASSQAGLGEQFF
NA	TRBV9	TRBJ1-6	NA	TGTGCCAGCAGCCCTCTGAGAACCCTCCACTTT	CASSPLRTLHF
TRBD2	TRBV5-4	TRBJ2-3	NA	TGTGCCAGCAGCGATAGGACTAGCGGGGGCGGAGGGGAAGGTACGCAGTATTTT	CASSDRTSGGGGEGTQYF
TRBD1	TRBV7-8	TRBJ2-3	NA	TGTGCCAGCAGCCTGAGACAGGGTAAAACCGATACGCAGTATTTT	CASSLRQGKTDTQYF
NA	TRBV7-3	TRBJ1-1	NA	TGTGCCAGCAGCTTAATTATCGGGAGTGAAGCTTTCTTT	CASSLIIGSEAFF
NA	TRBV30	TRBJ2-6	NA	TGTGCCTGGAGTGTAGGCGGTTCTGGGGCCAACGTCCTGACTTTC	CAWSVGGSGANVLTF
NA	TRBV7-2	TRBJ1-5	NA	TGTGCCAGCAGCTTAAACAGGGTGAATCAGCCCCAGCATTTT	CASSLNRVNQPQHF
NA	TRBV2	TRBJ2-3	NA	TGTGCCAGCAGTGACGGGGTAGCGGACACAGATACGCAGTATTTT	CASSDGVADTDTQYF
TRBD2	TRBV5-1	TRBJ2-4	NA	TGCGCCAGCCCGGGAGGCCCTGGCAAAAACATTCAGTACTTC	CASPGGPGKNIQYF
NA	TRBV7-9	TRBJ1-4	few	TGTGCCAGCACCCCCCGGACAGCAACTAATGAAAAACTGTTTTTT	CASTPRTATNEKLFF
NA	TRBV6-5	TRBJ2-7	NA	TGTGCCAGCAGTTACGGGGGGACGGATCCCTACGAGCAGTACTTC	CASSYGGTDPYEQYF
NA	TRBV19	TRBJ2-3	once	TGTGCCAGTAGTGACAGGTTTGTCTCAGATACGCAGTATTTT	CASSDRFVSDTQYF
TRBD1	TRBV11-2	TRBJ2-5	NA	TGTGCCAGCAGCACCCCCAGGGGGCGCGGAGAGACCCAGTACTTC	CASSTPRGRGETQYF
TRBD1	TRBV28	TRBJ2-7	once	TGTGCCAGCACCAGGGACAGAGGATACGAGCAGTACTTC	CASTRDRGYEQYF
NA	TRBV7-9	TRBJ1-2	few	TGTGCCAGCAGCGTCCGGGGTGATGGCTACACCTTC	CASSVRGDGYTF
TRBD1	TRBV29-1	TRBJ1-6	few	TGCAGCGCTAGGACAGGGTTTGGAAATTCACCCCTCCACTTT	CSARTGFGNSPLHF
NA	TRBV2	TRBJ1-6	NA	TGTGCCAGCAGCCCCAGGGTAGGGAATTCACCCCTCCACTTT	CASSPRVGNSPLHF